Listed below are T cell receptor beta chains from one sample, sequenced in a study of cytomegalovirus exposure and HLA in healthy donors. The table came from immunoSEQ multiplex PCR; TCRdb's copy has only in-frame clones and leaves some out. This sample's clone table lists around 100,000 clones. The specimen sequenced was PBMCs. These receptors originate from a man aged 40-49 years in good health and CMV-seronegative. Each CDR3 is given without its conserved first and last residue. Each record gives: J gene, V gene, CDR3 protein.

J: TRBJ2-2
V: TRBV6-5
CDR3: ASSGLAGSGELF

J: TRBJ1-2
V: TRBV6-1
CDR3: ASSDPGQGSYGYT

J: TRBJ1-2
V: TRBV6-1
CDR3: ASSWTGGAGYT

J: TRBJ2-2
V: TRBV23-1
CDR3: ASSQSGRGGMFSGELF

J: NA
V: TRBV2
CDR3: ASSEFTASYEQY

J: TRBJ1-1
V: TRBV2
CDR3: ASSPGRTNTEAF

J: TRBJ2-7
V: TRBV6-5
CDR3: ASRGTATYEQY

J: TRBJ1-4
V: TRBV19
CDR3: ASSIDRQGGREKLF

J: TRBJ1-6
V: TRBV6-5
CDR3: ASSYLSSSYNSPLH

J: TRBJ2-2
V: TRBV27
CDR3: ASSLSLTGELF

J: TRBJ1-1
V: TRBV28
CDR3: ASSLPGQLTEAF

J: TRBJ1-1
V: TRBV2
CDR3: ASSERVPEAF

J: TRBJ2-4
V: TRBV30
CDR3: AWTRAKNIQY

J: TRBJ2-4
V: TRBV5-1
CDR3: ASSPRVGGAKNIQY

J: TRBJ2-1
V: TRBV30
CDR3: ARSYGLAGEKEQF

J: TRBJ2-3
V: TRBV7-9
CDR3: ASSLELATSTDTQY

J: TRBJ2-2
V: TRBV19
CDR3: ASSIVPKAGELF

J: TRBJ2-1
V: TRBV19
CDR3: ASLGGAGSYNEQF

J: TRBJ1-3
V: TRBV14
CDR3: ASSQQGVSGNTIY

J: TRBJ1-2
V: TRBV19
CDR3: ASSPLAGNYGYT

J: TRBJ2-2
V: TRBV19
CDR3: ASSEQRAAPNTGELF

J: TRBJ2-3
V: TRBV10-2
CDR3: ASSVFNLTSGGTDTQY

J: TRBJ1-4
V: TRBV6-5
CDR3: ASSYSEGMGEKLF

J: TRBJ1-1
V: TRBV5-1
CDR3: ASSSTVNTEAF

J: TRBJ2-7
V: TRBV28
CDR3: ASSFGSGTLLTYEQY

J: TRBJ2-1
V: TRBV27
CDR3: ASSASSGWYEQF

J: TRBJ2-1
V: TRBV27
CDR3: ASSRTLTGFEQF

J: TRBJ1-2
V: TRBV6-5
CDR3: AISENPSSGYT

J: TRBJ1-2
V: TRBV5-1
CDR3: ASSLDLGGFGYT

J: TRBJ2-3
V: TRBV4-3
CDR3: ASSQDLGTGRADTQY

J: TRBJ2-3
V: TRBV7-8
CDR3: ASLKQGLGAGTDTQY

J: TRBJ2-3
V: TRBV18
CDR3: ASSPLRGGPTDTQY

J: TRBJ2-7
V: TRBV5-8
CDR3: ASSLSGYEQY

J: TRBJ1-3
V: TRBV7-6
CDR3: ASSLERVSGNTIY

J: TRBJ1-5
V: TRBV6-1
CDR3: ASSEAQVGRGQPQH

J: TRBJ2-7
V: TRBV5-8
CDR3: ASRTTGIAEQY

J: TRBJ2-7
V: TRBV6-1
CDR3: ASIESTGSWYEQY

J: TRBJ1-2
V: TRBV2
CDR3: ASSEFHRGLVNYGYT

J: TRBJ1-3
V: TRBV27
CDR3: ASSSLRQGAGGNTIY

J: TRBJ1-5
V: TRBV5-1
CDR3: ASSLDGQGGGQPQH

J: TRBJ2-1
V: TRBV20-1
CDR3: SAEAGVEQF

J: TRBJ1-4
V: TRBV2
CDR3: ASTLWDREKLF

J: TRBJ2-7
V: TRBV27
CDR3: ASTSMLGSEQY

J: TRBJ2-4
V: TRBV7-2
CDR3: ASSSSAGSIQY

J: TRBJ2-1
V: TRBV5-1
CDR3: ASSYGTSGRADNEQF

J: TRBJ2-2
V: TRBV11-2
CDR3: ASSAGFLNTGELF

J: TRBJ2-3
V: TRBV4-2
CDR3: ASSPTSDATDTQY

J: TRBJ1-5
V: TRBV6-1
CDR3: ASSARWWIITLQPQH

J: TRBJ2-1
V: TRBV5-1
CDR3: ASSLGTSGLNEQF

J: TRBJ1-5
V: TRBV30
CDR3: AWSAPGLLSNQPQH

J: TRBJ1-5
V: TRBV11-2
CDR3: ASSLGDTDPASNQPQH